This T cell receptor (beta chain) comes out of a study of beta chain features in type 1 diabetes. On the study more broadly: The patient and healthy donor groups were comparable for age, gender and cell yields. Examination of sorted cells across all samples involved around 100,000,000 cells.

The germline V and J ends were trimmed by 3 bases and 3 bases, with 12 bases remaining between them. Germline V gene data show CDR1 as SGHTA and CDR2 as FQGNSA. This CDR3 is 15 amino acids long. In its sample, this clone was seen a few times. The antigen is not known. Study results and caveats: Shorter TCRB CDR3s, moderately but significantly so, were found in Type 1 diabetes patients in all four CD4+ subsets.

Expressed TCRB transcripts got sequenced, as all isolated RNA was reverse transcribed. Method: immunoSEQ multiplex PCR; TCRdb's copy keeps in-frame clones and lacks some. The table lists under 400,000 clones, 12% to 15% of them singletons. This chain connects TRBV7-2 to TRBJ2-1, with TRBD1 as a possible D gene (6 bases). This TCR came from a man under 40 in good health. The sequenced material came from central memory CD4+ T cells from blood. Written as DNA, the CDR3 is TGTGCCAGCAGCTTTTTAGGGGGATTCTACAATGAGCAGTTCTTC. This gives the protein CASSFLGGFYNEQFF.